The 11 T cell receptor beta chains presented below share a single source sample, sequenced in a study of CD8+CD57+ T cells in acquired aplastic anemia. Both TCR beta VDJ combination and CDR3 sequence profiling were carried out. Genomic DNA was the template for this profiling. Via MiXCR, TCRdb re-called the reads, giving one row per CDR3 protein. The sample records roughly 61,000 distinct CDR3 sequences, 45% to 70% being singletons. Material for sequencing was sorted CD4+, CD8+, or CD8+CD57+ T cells (not recorded which) from PBMCs. The receptors come from a human donor in good health, serving as a control.

This chain uses TRBV29-1 with TRBJ2-3; D may match TRBD1 or TRBD2 (5 bases each). Deletions cut 7 bases from V and 5 bases from J, with 13 bases between. This CDR3 contains 12 residues. Germline V gives CDR1 SQVTM, CDR2 ANQGSEA. This chain's CDR3 is CSARGAGDTQYF. The DNA of the CDR3 is TGCAGCGCAAGGGGTGCGGGAGATACGCAGTATTTT.

The chain combines TRBV12-3 or TRBV12-4 with TRBJ2-5, with no clear D. Trimming stripped 1 base from V and 3 bases from J, with 6 bases between. The CDR3 totals 13 residues. This chain's CDR3 is CASSLVSEETQYF. The CDR3 DNA reads TGTGCCAGCAGTTTAGTTTCAGAAGAGACCCAGTACTTC.

The rearrangement links TRBV7-3 to TRBJ2-7; D possibly corresponds to TRBD2 (5 bases). Germline CDR1 is SGHTA and CDR2 is FQGTGA. Trimming removed 6 bases from V and 2 bases from J, with 11 bases in between. The CDR3 is 13 amino acids. The CDR3: CASRRTLTYEQYF. In DNA, the CDR3 is TGTGCCAGCAGGAGGACTCTCACCTACGAGCAGTACTTC. The whole variable domain, filled in from reference TRBV7-3 and TRBJ2-7, reads GAGVSQTPSNKVTEKGKYVELRCDPISGHTALYWYRQSLGQGPEFLIYFQGTGAADDSGLPNDRFFAVRPEGSVSTLKIQRTERGDSAVYLCASRRTLTYEQYFGPGTRLTVT.

This clonotype showed up just once. V is TRBV20-1 and J is TRBJ2-7; maybe TRBD2 (5 bases). CDR3 length: 13 amino acids. Trimming removed 3 bases at V and 0 bases at J, with 9 bases between. Germline CDR1 reads DFQATT; CDR2 reads SNEGSKA (reference sequence). The CDR3 DNA follows: TGCAGTGCTAGTTTTACTAGCTCCTACGAGCAGTACTTC. It specifies CSASFTSSYEQYF.

V usage is TRBV5-6 and J usage is TRBJ1-6, with 11 bases fitting TRBD1. Losses at the gene ends were 1 base for V and 14 bases for J; bases not matched to a gene: 20. Germline CDR1 reads SGHDT; CDR2 reads YYEEEE. CDR3 length: 19 amino acids. The chain's CDR3 is CASSLNGWGQGVSNPSLHF. CDR3 in DNA: TGTGCCAGCAGCTTGAACGGATGGGGACAGGGGGTCTCTAATCCATCCCTCCACTTT.

Remarks on this clonotype: A read error is possible here, since a much larger clone lies one base away. The J gene is TRBJ1-2, the V gene TRBV18; D gene unclear. V was shortened by 5 bases and J by 4 bases, with 8 bases between the two germline ends. CDR3 size: 12 residues. Germline V gives CDR1 KGHSH, CDR2 LQKENI. The CDR3 protein is CASSGETYGYTF. CDR3 nucleotide sequence: TGTGCCAGCTCAGGAGAAACCTATGGCTACACCTTC.

This clonotype appeared a single time. The CDR3: CASSLRDRLDGYTF. Here the CDR3 DNA reads TGTGCCAGCAGCCTACGGGACAGACTAGATGGCTACACCTTC. J is TRBJ1-2 and V is TRBV9, with TRBD1 identical over 7 bases. The CDR3 covers 14 residues. Germline V gives CDR1 SGDLS, CDR2 YYNGEE. The V gene end was trimmed by 4 bases and the J gene end by 6 bases; junction bases not matched to a gene: 9.

A remark on this clonotype: One junction end disagrees with the germline gene, perhaps due to a read error. The V gene is TRBV4-1, the J gene TRBJ1-5; a weak D match, TRBD1 (5 bases). CDR1 is MGHRA, CDR2 YSYEKL, per germline. The CDR3 length is 15 residues. The CDR3 DNA is TGCGCCGGCAGCGGACTAGGGGCCAGCAATCAGCCCCAGCATTTT. This codes for CAGSGLGASNQPQHF.

V and J are TRBV25-1 and TRBJ2-7; TRBD2 matches 7 bases. V lost 6 bases and J lost 0; bases outside the gene matches: 11. Germline CDR1 is MGHDK and CDR2 is SYGVNS. This CDR3 is 16 amino acids long. The CDR3 loop reads CASSPTPGTTSYEQYF. The CDR3 nucleotides are TGTGCCAGCAGCCCAACCCCCGGGACTACCTCCTACGAGCAGTACTTC.

This clonotype was detected ten times or more. V usage is TRBV11-3 and J usage is TRBJ1-1; no clear D gene. Trimming removed 6 bases from V and 5 bases from J, with 10 bases in between. Germline-derived CDR1 and CDR2 are SGHNT and YENEEA. The CDR3 sequence is 12 residues long. CDR3 nucleotides: TGTGCCAGCAGGGGTGGGATAACTGAAGCTTTCTTT. Protein sequence: CASRGGITEAFF.

This clonotype appeared many times. The rearrangement uses TRBV20-1 and TRBJ2-1, with TRBD2 as a possible D gene (6 bases). Germline V CDR1 and CDR2: DFQATT, SNEGSKA (reference sequence). V was pared by 3 bases and J by 5 bases, with 14 bases between. There are 14 residues in the CDR3. CDR3: CSARDGRGNNEQFF. CDR3 sequence (DNA): TGCAGTGCTAGGGACGGGAGAGGAAACAATGAGCAGTTCTTC.